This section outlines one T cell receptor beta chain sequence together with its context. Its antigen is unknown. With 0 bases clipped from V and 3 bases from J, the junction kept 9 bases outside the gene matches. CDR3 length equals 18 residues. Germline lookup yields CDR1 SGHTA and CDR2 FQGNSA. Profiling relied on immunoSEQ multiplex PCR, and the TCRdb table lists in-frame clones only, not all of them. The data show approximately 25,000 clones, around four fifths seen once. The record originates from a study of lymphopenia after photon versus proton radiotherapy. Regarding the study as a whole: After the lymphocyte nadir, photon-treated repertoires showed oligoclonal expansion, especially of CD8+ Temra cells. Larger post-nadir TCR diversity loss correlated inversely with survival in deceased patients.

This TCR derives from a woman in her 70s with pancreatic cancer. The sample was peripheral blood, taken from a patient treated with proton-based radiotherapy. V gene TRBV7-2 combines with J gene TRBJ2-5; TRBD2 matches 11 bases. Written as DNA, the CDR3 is TGTGCCAGCAGCTTAGCACCCGTAGCGGGAGGGCCGGAAGAGACCCAGTACTTC. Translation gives CASSLAPVAGGPEETQYF.